The clone carrying this T cell receptor beta chain was detected only a few times. The entry originates in a study of blood T cell repertoires in COVID-19. Study context: From the United States, Italy and Spain came samples of acute and convalescent COVID-19. T cells, B-cell-depleted T cells, or PBMCs supplied cDNA or gDNA.

As handled by the study authors: Estimates of nucleated cell counts were drawn from the amplification of reference gene primers. Sequenced by immunoSEQ multiplex PCR; TCRdb stores in-frame clones only, minus some. V and J calls and clone size come straight from that table; D and trimming were deduced from the DNA. The sample shows about 220,000 clones, 80% to 85% of them seen only once. With 4 bases removed from V and 0 bases from J, the gap between germline ends came to 7 bases. CDR3 length equals 15 residues. CDR1 and CDR2 from the germline V gene are MNHEY and SMNVEV (reference sequence). The specimen sequenced was peripheral blood. The receptor was derived from a man aged 25 to 40 with active or convalescent COVID-19. The chain uses TRBV27 and TRBJ2-6; D unresolved. The CDR3 DNA reads TGTGCCAGCAGTTCCCTGGCCTCTGGGGCCAACGTCCTGACTTTC. It translates to CASSSLASGANVLTF.